This T cell receptor (beta chain) is from a study of cytomegalovirus exposure and HLA in healthy donors (dated by TCRdb to 2016 to 2017). Broadly, across the study: According to a later analysis, the 100 to 150 validation repertoires were produced on the same platform as the roughly 720 repertoires of the first cohort. The aim of the study was to test whether cataloging public T cell receptors could identify signatures of past pathogen exposure. Besides the first cohort of 666 subjects, a separate validation cohort made up of over a hundred different subjects was used. The study combined high-throughput TCR immunosequencing, statistical association of individual TCRs with disease status, and machine learning to predict cytomegalovirus infection status. The research as a whole found: Most TCR sequences were observed very rarely across donors, whereas some public TCRs were present in many individuals. The study gave a list of under 200 TCR beta chains associated with cytomegalovirus. According to the authors, the approach could potentially be generalized to other disease states and immunological phenotypes. A later analysis found that TCRs clustered in the first cohort also tended to co-occur in the roughly 120 validation repertoires, with approximately 94% of cluster scores above 0. Three of the identified cytomegalovirus-associated TCR beta chains were confirmed in vitro to be specific for cytomegalovirus antigens. Cytomegalovirus status was reported to be diagnosed by the classifier with high specificity and sensitivity in both the original and validation cohorts. A later analysis had no HLA typing for the validation cohort, so co-occurrence there was scored across all 120 repertoires.

Notes on this clone: There is no known antigen for this receptor. The record has no base qualities; no much larger clone is one base away.

The CDR1 and CDR2 encoded by the germline V gene (reference sequence) are DFQATT and SNEGSKA. The CDR3 contains 10 residues, cysteine and phenylalanine counted. Only the CDR3 region is kept as DNA, spanning 30 bases read in frame from base 1. V lost 7 bases and J lost 6 bases; the stretch between them is 9 bases long. Library preparation was by the immunoSEQ multiplex PCR assay. As for the authors' bioinformatics: To diagnose cytomegalovirus status from the catalog of TCR beta chain sequences, a statistical classification framework was built. TCRdb obtained this table from immuneACCESS and retained in-frame rearrangements with V and J assigned. These tables miss some clones; where compared with another copy, unresolved V genes account for less than half of the shortfall, and the remainder is unexplained. V and J calls and clone size are given by that table; D and trimming were obtained from the DNA. For this sample the table gives under 200,000 clones, of which 90% to 97% were detected only once. Roughly 0.83% of the sample belongs to the ten largest clones.

The donors were included in the validation cohort of over a hundred subjects, a group kept apart from the approximately 670-subject first cohort. Sequencing used PBMCs. The sequence derives from a woman aged 18-35 years in good health and CMV-seronegative. The chain joins TRBV20-1 to TRBJ1-1; no D gene can be assigned with confidence. The base sequence is TGCAGTGTCCTGGGCGCTGAAGCTTTCTTT. The resulting protein is CSVLGAEAFF.